These 9 T cell receptor beta chains share one sample of origin, sequenced in a study of cytomegalovirus exposure and HLA in healthy donors (dated by TCRdb to about 2017). The library was built by means of the immunoSEQ multiplex PCR assay. For the multiplex PCR, a mixture combining 60 forward primers for TCR Vbeta segments and 13 reverse primers for TCR Jbeta segments was used. TCRdb carries this immuneACCESS record with in-frame sequences only. Its versions omit some clonotypes, under half of them owing to an unresolved V gene in the studies checked, with the rest unexplained. Recorded for this sample are about 91,000 clones; approximately 86% of them occurred a single time. Around a tenth of the sample rests with the top ten. Input material: PBMCs. The receptors originated from a man under 40 in good health and CMV-seropositive.

This clone was found once. The chain joins TRBV27 to TRBJ1-5; no clear D gene. CDR3 length: 15 residues. V was pared by 2 bases and J by 4 bases, with 12 bases between. Germline CDR1 reads MNHEY; CDR2 reads SMNVEV (reference sequence). DNA of the CDR3: TGTGCCAGCAGTTTAGGCGGGCGGGGAAATCAGCCCCAGCATTTT. Protein sequence: CASSLGGRGNQPQHF.

The chain has TRBV6-1 and TRBJ2-1; D uncertain. V shed 4 bases and J shed 7 bases, with 11 bases lying between them. CDR3 size: 13 residues. CDR1 is MNHNS, CDR2 SASEGT, per germline. The CDR3, as DNA: TGTGCCAGCAGTGGCCTTCTAGAAAATGAGCAGTTCTTC. Protein sequence: CASSGLLENEQFF.

J is TRBJ1-4 and V is TRBV28; TRBD1 might be the D (6 bases). The V end was cut by 8 bases, the J end by 8 bases, with 9 bases between. This CDR3 comprises 11 residues. Looked up from germline, CDR1 is MDHEN and CDR2 is SYDVKM. The CDR3 is CASGGAEKLFF. The DNA of the CDR3 is TGTGCCAGCGGGGGGGCGGAAAAACTGTTTTTT. Drawing the rest from reference TRBV28 and TRBJ1-4, the complete variable domain is DVKVTQSSRYLVKRTGEKVFLECVQDMDHENMFWYRQDPGLGLRLIYFSYDVKMKEKGDIPEGYSVSREKKERFSLILESASTNQTSMYLCASGGAEKLFFGSGTQLSVL.

This sequence joins TRBV19 and TRBJ2-7, with 7 bases matching TRBD1. Unmatched junction bases numbered 1, after V lost 3 bases and J lost 2 bases. The CDR3 totals 13 residues. CDR1 and CDR2 (germline): LNHDA, SQIVND (reference sequence). The CDR3 bases are TGTGCCAGTAGTATGGGACAGACCTACGAGCAGTACTTC. It is translated as CASSMGQTYEQYF.

The chain couples TRBV5-1 to TRBJ2-7, with 12 bases matching TRBD2. With V trimmed by 7 bases and J by 5 bases, 13 bases remained unmatched. CDR1 is SGHRS and CDR2 is YFSETQ in the germline V gene. The length of the CDR3 is 16 residues. CDR3 amino acids: CASGRTSGITSDEQYF. CDR3 sequence (DNA): TGCGCCAGCGGAAGGACTAGCGGGATTACCAGCGACGAGCAGTACTTC.

The rearrangement uses TRBV5-1 and TRBJ1-1; 8 bases align to TRBD1. Germline lookup yields CDR1 SGHRS and CDR2 YFSETQ. This CDR3 has 15 amino acids. The V gene end was trimmed by 1 base and the J gene end by 4 bases; junction bases not matched to a gene: 6. The CDR3 coding sequence is TGCGCCAGCAGCTTGCAGGACAGGGCGAGCACTGAAGCTTTCTTT. Its translation is CASSLQDRASTEAFF.

This chain links TRBV30 with TRBJ2-7, with 9 bases that match TRBD1. CDR1 and CDR2 (germline): GTSNPN, SVGIG (reference sequence). This CDR3 is built from 15 residues. The V gene end was trimmed by 3 bases and the J gene end by 2 bases; junction bases not matched to a gene: 8. The CDR3 nucleotides are TGTGCCTGGAGGACTCCGGGACAGGGTGCCTACGAGCAGTACTTC. Encoded protein: CAWRTPGQGAYEQYF. The whole variable domain, remainder taken from reference TRBV30 and TRBJ2-7, is SQTIHQWPATLVQPVGSPLSLECTVEGTSNPNLYWYRQAAGRGLQLLFYSVGIGQISSEVPQNLSASRPQDRQFILSSKKLLLSDSGFYLCAWRTPGQGAYEQYFGPGTRLTVT.

V usage is TRBV7-2 and J usage is TRBJ2-7, with 11 bases identical to TRBD2. V shed 1 base, J shed 4 bases, and the junction held 6 bases outside the gene matches. This CDR3 is built from 16 residues. Germline lookup yields CDR1 SGHTA and CDR2 FQGNSA. The CDR3 loop is CASSLVVTSGKYEQYF. In DNA form, the CDR3 reads TGTGCCAGCAGCTTAGTCGTGACTAGCGGGAAGTACGAGCAGTACTTC.

The chain couples TRBV11-1 to TRBJ2-1, with TRBD1 as a possible D gene (6 bases). This CDR3 region has 14 residues. V shed 4 bases and J shed 7 bases, with 14 bases lying between them. Germline values: CDR1 SGHAT, CDR2 FQDESV (reference sequence). This CDR3 is CASSSYTTGNEQFF. DNA of the CDR3: TGTGCCAGCAGCTCTTACACTACAGGGAATGAGCAGTTCTTC.